Below are 3 T cell receptor beta chains sequenced from a single sample in a study of neoadjuvant nivolumab and ipilimumab in lung cancer. The method was immunoSEQ multiplex PCR; TCRdb's version includes in-frame clones alone and lacks a portion of them. Counted here are some 50,000 clones, 80% to 90% occurring once; the ten biggest clones make up about 4%. The specimen was blood, collected before neoadjuvant nivolumab, alone or with ipilimumab. All receptors derive from an adult with non-small cell lung cancer. Some clones in this sample may be carry-over from other donors' samples.

This chain uses TRBV29-1 with TRBJ1-1, with D possibly being TRBD1 (5 bases). V was pared by 7 bases and J by 6 bases, with 12 bases between. Germline V gives CDR1 SQVTM, CDR2 ANQGSEA. CDR3 length equals 11 residues. The CDR3 reads CSGGTSAEAFF. The CDR3 bases are TGCAGCGGTGGGACTTCGGCTGAAGCTTTCTTT.

The chain recombines TRBV7-9 with TRBJ2-1; tentative D call: TRBD2 (5 bases). CDR3 length: 15 residues. V was trimmed by 3 bases and J by 0 bases, leaving 9 bases between them. In germline, CDR1 is SEHNR, CDR2 FQNEAQ (reference sequence). CDR3 DNA sequence: TGTGCCAGCAGCTTCGAGGGAAGCTCCTACAATGAGCAGTTCTTC. Amino acids: CASSFEGSSYNEQFF.

V is TRBV5-1 and J is TRBJ1-2; no definite D call. This CDR3 is 13 amino acids long. Trimming shortened V by 0 bases and J by 2 bases, and 5 bases separated the two germline ends. Germline V gives CDR1 SGHRS, CDR2 YFSETQ. This CDR3 is CASSLGQNYGYTF. The CDR3 nucleotides are TGCGCCAGCAGCTTGGGTCAGAACTATGGCTACACCTTC.